This T cell receptor (beta chain) comes out of a study of T cells in Graves' hyperthyroidism and ophthalmopathy. The source material, RNA transcripts, was used to amplify TCR beta CDR3 regions. With the HTBI primer set, the TCR CDR3 went through a first round of RT-PCR. Each CDR3 protein is one row after TCRdb ran MiXCR on the multiplex PCR reads. The sample yields 200,000 or so distinct CDR3 sequences, about a sixth seen once. The CDR3 extends over 14 amino acids. Trimming stripped 2 bases from V and 5 bases from J, with 13 bases between. Germline lookup yields CDR1 SGDLS and CDR2 YYNGEE. Sequences were obtained from blood. This receptor was obtained from a woman aged 45-60 years with Graves' hyperthyroidism. The chain is built from TRBV9 and TRBJ1-2, with TRBD1 as a possible D gene (6 bases). CDR3 loop: CASSVGGLGYGYTF. The CDR3 bases are TGTGCCAGCAGCGTGGGGGGGCTCGGGTATGGCTACACCTTC. The full variable domain, in which reference TRBV9 and TRBJ1-2 provide the parts outside the CDR3, is DSGVTQTPKHLITATGQRVTLRCSPRSGDLSVYWYQQSLDQGLQFLIQYYNGEERAKGNILERFSAQQFPDLHSELNLSSLELGDSALYFCASSVGGLGYGYTFGSGTRLTVV.